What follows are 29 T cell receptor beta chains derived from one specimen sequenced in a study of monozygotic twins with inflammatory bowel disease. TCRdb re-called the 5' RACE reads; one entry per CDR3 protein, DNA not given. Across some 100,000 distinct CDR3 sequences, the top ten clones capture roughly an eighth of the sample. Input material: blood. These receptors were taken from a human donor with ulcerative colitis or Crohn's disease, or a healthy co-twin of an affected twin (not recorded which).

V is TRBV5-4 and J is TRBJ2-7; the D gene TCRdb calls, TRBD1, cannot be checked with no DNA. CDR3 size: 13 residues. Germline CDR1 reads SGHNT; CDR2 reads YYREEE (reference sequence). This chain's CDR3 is CASSFDSMGEQYF.

CDR3 sequence reads: CASSPSGRSTDTQYF. V usage is TRBV28 and J usage is TRBJ2-3; with no DNA, the TCRdb D assignment of TRBD2 cannot be verified. Germline loops: CDR1 MDHEN, CDR2 SYDVKM. The CDR3 has 15 amino acids.

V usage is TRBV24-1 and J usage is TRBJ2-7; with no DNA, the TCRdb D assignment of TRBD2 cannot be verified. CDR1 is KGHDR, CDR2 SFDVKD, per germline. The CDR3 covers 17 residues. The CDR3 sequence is CATSDRGLAVLGYEQYF.

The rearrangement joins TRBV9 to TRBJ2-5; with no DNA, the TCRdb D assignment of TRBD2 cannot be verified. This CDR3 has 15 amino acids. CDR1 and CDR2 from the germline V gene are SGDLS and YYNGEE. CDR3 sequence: CASSVRSGGQETQYF.

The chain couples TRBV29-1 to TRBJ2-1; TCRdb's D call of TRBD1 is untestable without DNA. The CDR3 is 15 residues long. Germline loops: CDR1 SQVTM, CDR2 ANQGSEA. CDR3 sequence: CSAFGTPGRYNEQFF.

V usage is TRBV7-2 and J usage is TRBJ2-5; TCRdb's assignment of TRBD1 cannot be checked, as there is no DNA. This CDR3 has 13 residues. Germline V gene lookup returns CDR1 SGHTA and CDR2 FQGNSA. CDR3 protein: CASSLRQSETQYF.

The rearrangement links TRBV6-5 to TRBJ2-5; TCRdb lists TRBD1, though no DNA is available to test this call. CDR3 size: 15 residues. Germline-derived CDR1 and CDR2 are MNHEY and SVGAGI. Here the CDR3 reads CASSFRDGQQETQYF.

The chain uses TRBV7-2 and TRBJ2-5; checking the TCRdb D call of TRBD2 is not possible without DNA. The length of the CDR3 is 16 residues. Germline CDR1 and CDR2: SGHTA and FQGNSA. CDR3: CASSPRGDGSRETQYF.

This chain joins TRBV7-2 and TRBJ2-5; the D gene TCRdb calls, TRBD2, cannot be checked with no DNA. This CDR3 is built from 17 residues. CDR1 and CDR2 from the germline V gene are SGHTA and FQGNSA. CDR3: CASSPWTSGRNEETQYF.

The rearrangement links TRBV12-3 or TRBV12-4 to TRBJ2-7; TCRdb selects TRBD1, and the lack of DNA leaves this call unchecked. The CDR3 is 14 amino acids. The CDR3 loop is CASSEPGQFYEQYF.

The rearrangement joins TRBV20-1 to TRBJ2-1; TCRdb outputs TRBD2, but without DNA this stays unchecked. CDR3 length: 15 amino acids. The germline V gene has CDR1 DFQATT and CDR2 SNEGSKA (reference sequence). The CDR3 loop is CSAPSGRQFNNEQFF.

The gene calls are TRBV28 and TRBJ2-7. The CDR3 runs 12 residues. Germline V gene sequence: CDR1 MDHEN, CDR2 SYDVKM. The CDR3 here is CASSFQNYEQYF.

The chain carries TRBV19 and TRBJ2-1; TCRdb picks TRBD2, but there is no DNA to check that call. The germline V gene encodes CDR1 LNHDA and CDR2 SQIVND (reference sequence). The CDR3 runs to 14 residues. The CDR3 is CASSIGGIYNEQFF.

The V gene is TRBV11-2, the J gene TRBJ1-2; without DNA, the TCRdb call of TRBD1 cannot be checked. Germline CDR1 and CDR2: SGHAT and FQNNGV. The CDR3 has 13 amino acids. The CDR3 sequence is CASGYKDRSGYTF.

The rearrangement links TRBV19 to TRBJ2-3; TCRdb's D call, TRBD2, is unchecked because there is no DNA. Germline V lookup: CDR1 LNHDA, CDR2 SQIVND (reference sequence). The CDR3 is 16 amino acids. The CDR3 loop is CASDSGTLPSTDTQYF.

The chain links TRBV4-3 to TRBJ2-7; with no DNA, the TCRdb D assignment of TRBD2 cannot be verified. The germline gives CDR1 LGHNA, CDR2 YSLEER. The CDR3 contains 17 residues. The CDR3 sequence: CASSPRASGIAQYEQYF.

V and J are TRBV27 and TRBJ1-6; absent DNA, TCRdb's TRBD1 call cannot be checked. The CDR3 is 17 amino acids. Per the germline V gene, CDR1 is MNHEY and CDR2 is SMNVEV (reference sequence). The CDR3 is CASTPRSTRGYNSPLHF.

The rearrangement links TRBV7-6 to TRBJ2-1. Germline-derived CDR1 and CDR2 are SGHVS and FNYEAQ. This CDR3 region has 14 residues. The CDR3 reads CASSLGLAANEQFF. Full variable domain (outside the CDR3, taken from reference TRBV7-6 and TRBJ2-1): GAGVSQSPRYKVTKRGQDVALRCDPISGHVSLYWYRQALGQGPEFLTYFNYEAQQDKSGLPNDRFSAERPEGSISTLTIQRTEQRDSAMYRCASSLGLAANEQFFGPGTRLTVL.

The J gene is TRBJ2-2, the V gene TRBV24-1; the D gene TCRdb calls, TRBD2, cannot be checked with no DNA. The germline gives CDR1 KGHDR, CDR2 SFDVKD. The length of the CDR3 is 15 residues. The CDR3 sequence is CATSDSALGTGELFF.

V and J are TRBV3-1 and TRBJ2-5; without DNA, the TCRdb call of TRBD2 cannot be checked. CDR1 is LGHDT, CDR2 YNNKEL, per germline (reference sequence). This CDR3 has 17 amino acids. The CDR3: CASSQEISALPQETQYF.

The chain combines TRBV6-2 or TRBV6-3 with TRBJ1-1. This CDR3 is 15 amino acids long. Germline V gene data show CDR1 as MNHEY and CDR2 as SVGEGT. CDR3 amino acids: CASSYSISRNTEAFF.

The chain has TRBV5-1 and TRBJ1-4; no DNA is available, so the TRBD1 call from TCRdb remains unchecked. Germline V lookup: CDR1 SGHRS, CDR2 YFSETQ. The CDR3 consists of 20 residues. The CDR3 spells CASSLVTPGQGLSTNEKLFF.

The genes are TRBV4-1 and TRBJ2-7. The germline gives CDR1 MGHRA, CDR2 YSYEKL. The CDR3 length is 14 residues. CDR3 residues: CASSQDPANYEQYF.

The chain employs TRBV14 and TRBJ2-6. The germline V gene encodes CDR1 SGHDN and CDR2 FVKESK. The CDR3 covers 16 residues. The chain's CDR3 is CASRQSGSSGANVLTF.

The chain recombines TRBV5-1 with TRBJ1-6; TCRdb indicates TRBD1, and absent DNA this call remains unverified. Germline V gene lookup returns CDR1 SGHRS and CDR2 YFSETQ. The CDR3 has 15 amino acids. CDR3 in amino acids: CASSFDRGADSPLHF.

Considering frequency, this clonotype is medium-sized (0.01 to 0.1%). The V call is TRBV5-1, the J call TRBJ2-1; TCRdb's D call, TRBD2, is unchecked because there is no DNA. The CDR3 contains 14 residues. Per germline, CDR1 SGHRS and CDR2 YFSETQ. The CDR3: CASSLKLAGNEQFF.

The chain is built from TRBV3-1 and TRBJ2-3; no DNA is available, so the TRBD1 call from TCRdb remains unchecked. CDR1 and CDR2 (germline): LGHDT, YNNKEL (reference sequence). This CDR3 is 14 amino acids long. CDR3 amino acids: CASSQGGGDDTQYF.

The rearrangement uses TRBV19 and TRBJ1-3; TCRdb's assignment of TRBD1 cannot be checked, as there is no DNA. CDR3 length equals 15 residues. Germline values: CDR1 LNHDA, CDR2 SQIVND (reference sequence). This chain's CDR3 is CASRTGADFRNTIYF.

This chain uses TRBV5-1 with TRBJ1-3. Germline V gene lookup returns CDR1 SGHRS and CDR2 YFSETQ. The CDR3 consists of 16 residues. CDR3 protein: CASSLDGVSSGNTIYF.